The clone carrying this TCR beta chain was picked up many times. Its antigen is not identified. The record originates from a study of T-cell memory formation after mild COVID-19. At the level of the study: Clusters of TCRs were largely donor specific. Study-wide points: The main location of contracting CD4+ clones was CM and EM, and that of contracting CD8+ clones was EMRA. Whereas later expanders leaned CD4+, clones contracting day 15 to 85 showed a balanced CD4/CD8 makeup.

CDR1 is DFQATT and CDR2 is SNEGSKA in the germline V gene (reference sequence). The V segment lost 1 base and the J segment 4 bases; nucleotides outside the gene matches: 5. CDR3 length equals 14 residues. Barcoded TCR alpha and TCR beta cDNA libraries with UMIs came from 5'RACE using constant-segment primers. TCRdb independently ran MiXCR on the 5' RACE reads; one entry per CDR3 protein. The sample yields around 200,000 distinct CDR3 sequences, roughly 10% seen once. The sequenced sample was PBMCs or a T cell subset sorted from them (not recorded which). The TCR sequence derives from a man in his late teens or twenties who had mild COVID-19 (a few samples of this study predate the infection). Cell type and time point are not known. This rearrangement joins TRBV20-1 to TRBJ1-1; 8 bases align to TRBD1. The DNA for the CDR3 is TGCAGTGCTAGAGCAGGGGGCCTGACCACTGAAGCTTTCTTT. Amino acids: CSARAGGLTTEAFF.